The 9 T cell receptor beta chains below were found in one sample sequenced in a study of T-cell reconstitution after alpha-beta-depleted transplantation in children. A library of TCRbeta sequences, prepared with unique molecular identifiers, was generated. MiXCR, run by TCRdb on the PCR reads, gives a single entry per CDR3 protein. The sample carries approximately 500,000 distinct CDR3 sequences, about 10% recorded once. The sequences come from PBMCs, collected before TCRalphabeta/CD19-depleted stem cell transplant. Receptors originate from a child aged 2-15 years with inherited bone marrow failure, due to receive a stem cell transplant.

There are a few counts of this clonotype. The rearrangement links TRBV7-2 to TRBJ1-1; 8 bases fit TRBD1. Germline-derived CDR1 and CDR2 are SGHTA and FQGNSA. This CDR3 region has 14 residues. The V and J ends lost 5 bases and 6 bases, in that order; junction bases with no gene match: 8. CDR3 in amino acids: CASSPPDRGAEAFF. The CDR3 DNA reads TGTGCCAGCAGCCCACCCGACAGGGGCGCTGAAGCTTTCTTT.

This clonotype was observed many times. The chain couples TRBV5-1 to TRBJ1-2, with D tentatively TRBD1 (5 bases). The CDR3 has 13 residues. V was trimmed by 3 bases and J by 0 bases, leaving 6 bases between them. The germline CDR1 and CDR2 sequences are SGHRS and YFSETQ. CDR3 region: CASSWDANYGYTF. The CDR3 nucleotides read TGCGCCAGCAGCTGGGACGCTAACTATGGCTACACCTTC.

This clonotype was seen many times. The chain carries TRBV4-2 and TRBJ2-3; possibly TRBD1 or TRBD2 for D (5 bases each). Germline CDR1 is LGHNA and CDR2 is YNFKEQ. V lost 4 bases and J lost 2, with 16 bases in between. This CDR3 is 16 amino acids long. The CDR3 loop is CASSLGTQPSTDTQYF. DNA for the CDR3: TGTGCCAGCAGCCTGGGGACCCAGCCCTCCACAGATACGCAGTATTTT.

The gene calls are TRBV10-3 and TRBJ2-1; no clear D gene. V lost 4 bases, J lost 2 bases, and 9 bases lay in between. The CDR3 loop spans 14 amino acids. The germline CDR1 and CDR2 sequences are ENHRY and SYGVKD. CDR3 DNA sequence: TGTGCCATCAGTGTGGGGAAAGCCTACAATGAGCAGTTCTTC. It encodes CAISVGKAYNEQFF.

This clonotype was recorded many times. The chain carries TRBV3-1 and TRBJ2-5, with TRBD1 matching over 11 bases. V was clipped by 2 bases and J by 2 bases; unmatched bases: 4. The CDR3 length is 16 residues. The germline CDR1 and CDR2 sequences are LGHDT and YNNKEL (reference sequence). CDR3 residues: CASSQPDRGLQETQYF. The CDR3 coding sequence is TGTGCCAGCAGCCAACCGGACAGGGGGCTTCAAGAGACCCAGTACTTC.

The CDR3 spells CSASELAGGAEQYF. CDR3 nucleotides: TGCAGTGCTAGCGAACTAGCGGGAGGTGCCGAGCAGTACTTC. The gene calls are TRBV20-1 and TRBJ2-7; TRBD2 matches at 12 bases. CDR3 length equals 14 residues. V was clipped by 3 bases and J by 6 bases; unmatched bases: 6. Germline V gene data show CDR1 as DFQATT and CDR2 as SNEGSKA (reference sequence).

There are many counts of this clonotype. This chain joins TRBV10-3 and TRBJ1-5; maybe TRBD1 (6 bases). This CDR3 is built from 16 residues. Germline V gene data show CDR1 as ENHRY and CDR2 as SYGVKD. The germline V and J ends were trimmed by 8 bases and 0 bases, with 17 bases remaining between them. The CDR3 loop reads CAIAEAGVYSNQPQHF. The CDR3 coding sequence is TGTGCCATCGCCGAGGCAGGGGTTTATAGCAATCAGCCCCAGCATTTT.

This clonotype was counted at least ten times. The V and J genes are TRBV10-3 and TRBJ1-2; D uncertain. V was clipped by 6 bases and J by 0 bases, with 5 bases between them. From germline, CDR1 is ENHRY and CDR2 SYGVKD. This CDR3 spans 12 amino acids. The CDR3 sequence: CAIRAANYGYTF. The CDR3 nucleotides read TGTGCCATCAGGGCAGCTAACTATGGCTACACCTTC.

CDR3 region: CASSPPNSMNTEAFF. CDR3 DNA: TGTGCCAGCTCACCACCTAACAGCATGAACACTGAAGCTTTCTTT. V gene TRBV18 combines with J gene TRBJ1-1; D ambiguous. V was clipped by 0 bases and J by 0 bases, with 8 bases between them. CDR3 length: 15 residues. Per germline, CDR1 KGHSH and CDR2 LQKENI.